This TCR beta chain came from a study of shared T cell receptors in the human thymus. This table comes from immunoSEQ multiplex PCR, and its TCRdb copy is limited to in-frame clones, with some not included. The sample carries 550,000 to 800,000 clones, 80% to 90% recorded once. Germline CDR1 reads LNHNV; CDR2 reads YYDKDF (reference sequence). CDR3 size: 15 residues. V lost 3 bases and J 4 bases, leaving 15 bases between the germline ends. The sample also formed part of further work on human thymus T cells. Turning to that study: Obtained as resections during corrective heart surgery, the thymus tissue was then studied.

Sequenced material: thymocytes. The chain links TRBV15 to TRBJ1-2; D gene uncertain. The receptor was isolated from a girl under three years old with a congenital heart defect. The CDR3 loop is CATSRRDTRFYGYTF. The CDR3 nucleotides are TGTGCCACCAGCAGGAGAGATACCAGGTTCTATGGCTACACCTTC.